The rows below give T cell receptor beta chains drawn from one sample of a study of cytomegalovirus exposure and HLA in healthy donors. Method: immunoSEQ multiplex PCR; TCRdb's copy keeps in-frame clones and lacks some. The top ten hold less than 2.5% of the sample, which has 90,000 to 120,000 clones, roughly three quarters seen once. Sequenced input: PBMCs. The receptors stem from a man between 18 and 35 years old in good health and CMV-seronegative. Both conserved end residues are part of each CDR3. Each record gives: CDR3 DNA, CDR3 protein, V gene, clone size, D gene, J gene. The D gene is left open where the match is weak. Size is omitted from some rows. Given values are once, few, many or a class for expanded clones.

CDR3 DNA: TGTGCCAGCAGCTTGGCTGGGACAGGGGGCACTGAAGCTTTCTTT
CDR3 protein: CASSLAGTGGTEAFF
V gene: TRBV5-4
clone size: few
D gene: TRBD1
J gene: TRBJ1-1

CDR3 DNA: TGCGCCAGCAGGGATGGACTAGCGCGCCTCGATGAGCAGTTCTTC
CDR3 protein: CASRDGLARLDEQFF
V gene: TRBV5-1
clone size: -
D gene: TRBD2
J gene: TRBJ2-1

CDR3 DNA: TGTGCCAGCAGCCCAGGGACAGGGGACTATGGCTACACCTTC
CDR3 protein: CASSPGTGDYGYTF
V gene: TRBV5-4
clone size: few
D gene: TRBD1
J gene: TRBJ1-2

CDR3 DNA: TGCGCCAGCAGCTTTCGCAGGGGCGACACCGGGGAGCTGTTTTTT
CDR3 protein: CASSFRRGDTGELFF
V gene: TRBV5-1
clone size: -
D gene: -
J gene: TRBJ2-2

CDR3 DNA: TGTGCCAGTAGCAATACAGGGGACACCGGGGAGCTGTTTTTT
CDR3 protein: CASSNTGDTGELFF
V gene: TRBV19
clone size: -
D gene: TRBD1
J gene: TRBJ2-2

CDR3 DNA: TGTGCCACCAGCAGAGGGAGGGTTGAGACCCAGTACTTC
CDR3 protein: CATSRGRVETQYF
V gene: TRBV15
clone size: -
D gene: -
J gene: TRBJ2-5

CDR3 DNA: TGTGCCAGCAGCTTACCAGGGAACTATGGCTACCCCTTC
CDR3 protein: CASSLPGNYGYPF
V gene: TRBV5-4
clone size: -
D gene: -
J gene: TRBJ1-2

CDR3 DNA: TGTGCCAGTAGCTCAAGGGTTTCGGGGTATCAGCCCCAGCATTTT
CDR3 protein: CASSSRVSGYQPQHF
V gene: TRBV19
clone size: few
D gene: -
J gene: TRBJ1-5

CDR3 DNA: TGTGCCAGCAGCGTAATGGGACAGAGGAGTGAAAAACTGTTTTTT
CDR3 protein: CASSVMGQRSEKLFF
V gene: TRBV9
clone size: -
D gene: TRBD1
J gene: TRBJ1-4

CDR3 DNA: TGTGCCAGCAGCTTTAACTACGAGCAGTACTTC
CDR3 protein: CASSFNYEQYF
V gene: TRBV7-2
clone size: -
D gene: -
J gene: TRBJ2-7

CDR3 DNA: TGTGCCAGCTGGGACAGGGGCACTGAAGCTTTCTTT
CDR3 protein: CASWDRGTEAFF
V gene: TRBV25-1
clone size: -
D gene: TRBD1
J gene: TRBJ1-1

CDR3 DNA: TGTGCCAGCAGCCCCGGGACAGCGAACACCGGGGAGCTGTTTTTT
CDR3 protein: CASSPGTANTGELFF
V gene: TRBV6-5
clone size: -
D gene: TRBD1
J gene: TRBJ2-2

CDR3 DNA: TGTGCCAGCAGCTTAAGGAGTCGCAATGAGCAGTTCTTC
CDR3 protein: CASSLRSRNEQFF
V gene: TRBV7-6
clone size: -
D gene: -
J gene: TRBJ2-1

CDR3 DNA: TGTGCCAGCAGCTTACTAGCGGGGTTTTCGGGTGAGCAGTTCTTC
CDR3 protein: CASSLLAGFSGEQFF
V gene: TRBV7-9
clone size: -
D gene: TRBD2
J gene: TRBJ2-1

CDR3 DNA: TGTGCCAGCAAGGACAGACTGTACCAAGAGACCCAGTACTTC
CDR3 protein: CASKDRLYQETQYF
V gene: TRBV28
clone size: -
D gene: -
J gene: TRBJ2-5

CDR3 DNA: TGTGCCAGTAATAGACAGGGCATAACTGAAGCTTTCTTT
CDR3 protein: CASNRQGITEAFF
V gene: TRBV19
clone size: -
D gene: TRBD1
J gene: TRBJ1-1

CDR3 DNA: TGTGCCAGCAGCCCCGGACTAGCGGGAGACTACAATGAGCAGTTCTTC
CDR3 protein: CASSPGLAGDYNEQFF
V gene: TRBV4-2
clone size: -
D gene: TRBD2
J gene: TRBJ2-1

CDR3 DNA: TGTGCCACGGAAAGGTGGCGGGGGGGCGAAGATACGCAGTATTTT
CDR3 protein: CATERWRGGEDTQYF
V gene: TRBV5-4
clone size: -
D gene: TRBD2
J gene: TRBJ2-3

CDR3 DNA: TGTGCCAGCAGTCAACTGAGGGACACCGGGGAGCTGTTTTTT
CDR3 protein: CASSQLRDTGELFF
V gene: TRBV6-4
clone size: -
D gene: -
J gene: TRBJ2-2

CDR3 DNA: TGCGCCAGCAGCCAATTGACAGGGGGCTCCTACAATGAGCAGTTCTTC
CDR3 protein: CASSQLTGGSYNEQFF
V gene: TRBV4-3
clone size: -
D gene: TRBD1
J gene: TRBJ2-1

CDR3 DNA: TGTGCCAGCAGCTTCCGGGGAGATCAGCCCCAGCATTTT
CDR3 protein: CASSFRGDQPQHF
V gene: TRBV7-9
clone size: few
D gene: -
J gene: TRBJ1-5

CDR3 DNA: TGTGCCAGCAGCTTGAATCTCCGCACAGATACGCAGTATTTT
CDR3 protein: CASSLNLRTDTQYF
V gene: TRBV5-6
clone size: few
D gene: -
J gene: TRBJ2-3

CDR3 DNA: TGTGCCAGCAGGCCAATGGGGGGATTCGATCAGCCCCAGCATTTT
CDR3 protein: CASRPMGGFDQPQHF
V gene: TRBV6-6
clone size: few
D gene: -
J gene: TRBJ1-5

CDR3 DNA: TGTGCCAGCAGTCCCCACAGGGCCTCCTACGAGCAGTACTTC
CDR3 protein: CASSPHRASYEQYF
V gene: TRBV27
clone size: -
D gene: -
J gene: TRBJ2-7

CDR3 DNA: TGTGCCAGCACCCCCGGAGACAGGGCATACACCTTC
CDR3 protein: CASTPGDRAYTF
V gene: TRBV6-1
clone size: -
D gene: TRBD1
J gene: TRBJ1-2

CDR3 DNA: TGTGCCAGCAGTTACGGGACAGGGGCCAATCAGCCCCAGCATTTT
CDR3 protein: CASSYGTGANQPQHF
V gene: TRBV6-6
clone size: -
D gene: TRBD1
J gene: TRBJ1-5

CDR3 DNA: TGTGCCAGCAGTGGGACTCGGAACCCTGCAACTAATGAAAAACTGTTTTTT
CDR3 protein: CASSGTRNPATNEKLFF
V gene: TRBV7-9
clone size: few
D gene: -
J gene: TRBJ1-4

CDR3 DNA: TGCGCCAGCAGCGTAAACCCCGGGACTCTTCGTGAGCAGTACTTC
CDR3 protein: CASSVNPGTLREQYF
V gene: TRBV5-1
clone size: once
D gene: -
J gene: TRBJ2-7

CDR3 DNA: TGTGCCAGCAGCAACCTCGACCGACCGGGACTTACCCAGTTCTTC
CDR3 protein: CASSNLDRPGLTQFF
V gene: TRBV7-2
clone size: -
D gene: -
J gene: TRBJ2-1

CDR3 DNA: TGTGCCAGCTCACCACGACCAACTAGCGGCTCCTACAATGAGCAGTTCTTC
CDR3 protein: CASSPRPTSGSYNEQFF
V gene: TRBV18
clone size: -
D gene: TRBD2
J gene: TRBJ2-1

CDR3 DNA: TGTGCCAGCAGCCAAGATACAGGGAACTCCTATAATTCACCCCTCCACTTT
CDR3 protein: CASSQDTGNSYNSPLHF
V gene: TRBV4-2
clone size: -
D gene: -
J gene: TRBJ1-6

CDR3 DNA: TGCGCCAGCAGTCCGTATAATTCACCCCTCCACTTT
CDR3 protein: CASSPYNSPLHF
V gene: TRBV10-2
clone size: -
D gene: -
J gene: TRBJ1-6

CDR3 DNA: TGTGCCAGCAGCGTCGGGGTCGGCAGGGGATATAATTCACCCCTCCACTTT
CDR3 protein: CASSVGVGRGYNSPLHF
V gene: TRBV5-6
clone size: -
D gene: -
J gene: TRBJ1-6

CDR3 DNA: TGTGCCAGCAGTTTTTTCGGGACAGGGGGCGCCCAGCATTTT
CDR3 protein: CASSFFGTGGAQHF
V gene: TRBV27
clone size: few
D gene: TRBD1
J gene: TRBJ1-5

CDR3 DNA: TGTGCCACCAGCGCCTACCCGGGACAGGGGGACTACGAGCAGTACTTC
CDR3 protein: CATSAYPGQGDYEQYF
V gene: TRBV15
clone size: once
D gene: TRBD1
J gene: TRBJ2-7

CDR3 DNA: TGCGCCAGCAGCCGGGGGGTCGGCTACGAGCAGTACTTC
CDR3 protein: CASSRGVGYEQYF
V gene: TRBV5-1
clone size: -
D gene: TRBD2
J gene: TRBJ2-7

CDR3 DNA: TGCGCCAGCAGCCCTCGGAGCGGGGGCTACAATGAGCAGTTCTTC
CDR3 protein: CASSPRSGGYNEQFF
V gene: TRBV5-1
clone size: -
D gene: TRBD2
J gene: TRBJ2-1

CDR3 DNA: TGTGCCAGCAGCGGGACAGGGAGAGAGACCCAGTACTTC
CDR3 protein: CASSGTGRETQYF
V gene: TRBV9
clone size: -
D gene: TRBD1
J gene: TRBJ2-5

CDR3 DNA: TGCGCCAGCAGCTGGCGACAGGGGGCAAACTATGGCTACACCTTC
CDR3 protein: CASSWRQGANYGYTF
V gene: TRBV5-1
clone size: -
D gene: TRBD1
J gene: TRBJ1-2

CDR3 DNA: TGTGCCAGCAGCGCGGCTAGATACACAGATACGCAGTATTTT
CDR3 protein: CASSAARYTDTQYF
V gene: TRBV7-2
clone size: -
D gene: -
J gene: TRBJ2-3

CDR3 DNA: TGTGCCAGTAGTATAGACAACCGGAGCGGGGAGCTGTTTTTT
CDR3 protein: CASSIDNRSGELFF
V gene: TRBV19
clone size: -
D gene: -
J gene: TRBJ2-2

CDR3 DNA: TGTGCCAGCAGGACCGGGACAGCGGGCGGCTACACCTTC
CDR3 protein: CASRTGTAGGYTF
V gene: TRBV28
clone size: -
D gene: TRBD1
J gene: TRBJ1-2

CDR3 DNA: TGTGCTAGTGGTTTGGACATGAACACTGAAGCTTTCTTT
CDR3 protein: CASGLDMNTEAFF
V gene: TRBV12-5
clone size: -
D gene: -
J gene: TRBJ1-1

CDR3 DNA: TGTGCCAGCAGCGGCCAGGGAAACCAAGAGACCCAGTACTTC
CDR3 protein: CASSGQGNQETQYF
V gene: TRBV9
clone size: -
D gene: -
J gene: TRBJ2-5

CDR3 DNA: TGTTCCAGCAGCTCGACAGTTAGCAATCAGCCCCAGCATTTT
CDR3 protein: CSSSSTVSNQPQHF
V gene: TRBV7-9
clone size: -
D gene: -
J gene: TRBJ1-5

CDR3 DNA: TGTGCCAGCAGTTACGTACAGATGAGCTCCTACGAGCAGTACTTC
CDR3 protein: CASSYVQMSSYEQYF
V gene: TRBV6-6
clone size: once
D gene: -
J gene: TRBJ2-7

CDR3 DNA: TGTGCCAGCAGCTTAGGGGCATACTATGGCTACACCTTC
CDR3 protein: CASSLGAYYGYTF
V gene: TRBV7-2
clone size: -
D gene: -
J gene: TRBJ1-2

CDR3 DNA: TGTGCCAGCAGCGGGACCGGGACTGACTCCTACGAGCAGTACTTC
CDR3 protein: CASSGTGTDSYEQYF
V gene: TRBV5-4
clone size: -
D gene: -
J gene: TRBJ2-7

CDR3 DNA: TGCGCCAGCAGCCAAGTACTAGCGGGGGGGGAGACCCAGTACTTC
CDR3 protein: CASSQVLAGGETQYF
V gene: TRBV4-1
clone size: -
D gene: TRBD2
J gene: TRBJ2-5

CDR3 DNA: TGTGCCATACCAACTAGTCGGAACACCGGGGAGCTGTTTTTT
CDR3 protein: CAIPTSRNTGELFF
V gene: TRBV2
clone size: -
D gene: -
J gene: TRBJ2-2

CDR3 DNA: TGTGCCAGCAGCCAAACTATTGGCGGGCCCCAGCATTTT
CDR3 protein: CASSQTIGGPQHF
V gene: TRBV14
clone size: once
D gene: -
J gene: TRBJ1-5

CDR3 DNA: TGTGCCAGTATGGACAGGATTGGGGGCTACACCTTC
CDR3 protein: CASMDRIGGYTF
V gene: TRBV18
clone size: -
D gene: TRBD1
J gene: TRBJ1-2

CDR3 DNA: TGTGCCAGCAGCTTGCTGGGGAGAGTCGACTATGGCTACACCTTC
CDR3 protein: CASSLLGRVDYGYTF
V gene: TRBV5-4
clone size: -
D gene: -
J gene: TRBJ1-2